This T cell receptor (beta chain) was found in a study of T cell repertoires in cytomegalovirus infection. Overall study: The public TCR beta signatures pointed to both CMV infection and matching HLA type.

Findings of the study overall: Pooled public TCR beta family frequency picked out CMV carriers with the relevant HLA. In two of eight donors, the top clonotype was HLA-C-restricted CMV-specific.

CDR1 and CDR2 (germline): SNHLY, FYNNEI. CDR3 length: 13 residues. The V and J ends lost 6 bases and 5 bases respectively, with 13 bases between them. Concerning this clonotype: Its specificity is unknown.

Each CDR3 protein gets one entry after TCRdb re-called the reads with MiXCR. The sample lists just over 300,000 distinct CDR3 sequences, about a sixth occurring once. This chain links TRBV2 with TRBJ2-5; perhaps TRBD1 as D (5 bases). The receptor was isolated from a human donor in good health (CMV status not recorded). Some clones in this sample may be carry-over from other donors' samples. Sequencing was done on a sample of PBMCs. CDR3 nucleotides: TGTGCCAGCAGGGTGGACATCACGGAGACCCAGTACTTC. Translated: CASRVDITETQYF.